These 21 T cell receptor beta chains were all obtained from the same sample, sequenced in a study of Graves' ophthalmopathy and Graves' hyperthyroidism. As the template, RNA transcripts were used to amplify TCR beta CDR3 regions. A first-round RT-PCR used HTBI primers, followed by a second-round multiplex PCR. Using its own MiXCR run on the multiplex PCR reads, TCRdb lists one record per CDR3 protein. This table holds about 660,000 distinct CDR3 sequences, about 41% found once. The sequencing sample was made of peripheral blood. These TCRs come from an adult man with Graves' ophthalmopathy.

This clonotype was counted at least ten times. The chain has TRBV5-6 and TRBJ1-4; a weak D match, TRBD1 (5 bases). The CDR3 has 12 amino acids. V gave up 4 bases and J gave up 8 bases, with 9 bases separating them. Germline V gene data show CDR1 as SGHDT and CDR2 as YYEEEE. CDR3 sequence reads: CASSHKGEKLFF. The CDR3 DNA reads as TGTGCCAGCAGCCATAAGGGGGAAAAACTGTTTTTT.

This clonotype appeared many times. The chain combines TRBV2 with TRBJ1-5; D unclear. Trimming pared 6 bases from V and 2 bases from J, leaving 14 bases between. The CDR3 consists of 15 residues. Germline lookup yields CDR1 SNHLY and CDR2 FYNNEI. The CDR3 region has the DNA TGTGCCAGCAGCCCCTTCTCCGGAGGCAATCAGCCCCAGCATTTT. As protein: CASSPFSGGNQPQHF.

This clonotype was observed many times. The chain joins TRBV9 to TRBJ1-1; maybe TRBD1 (5 bases). Trimming took 0 bases from V and 7 from J, leaving 22 bases between them. The V gene's germline CDR1 is SGDLS and CDR2 YYNGEE. The CDR3 extends over 17 amino acids. The CDR3 DNA follows: TGTGCCAGCAGCGTAGAGGCCAGGGTGGGTGTAATGGGTGAAGCTTTCTTT. Translated, it gives CASSVEARVGVMGEAFF.

This clonotype turned up a few times. Here the CDR3 DNA reads TGTGCTAGCGACACGAATTCACCCCTCCACTTT. It specifies CASDTNSPLHF. The genes are TRBV2 and TRBJ1-6; D unresolved. Per germline, CDR1 SNHLY and CDR2 FYNNEI. This CDR3 is built from 11 residues.

Concerning this clonotype itself: Since a much larger clone is just one base distant, this may be a read error. This chain uses TRBV29-1 with TRBJ2-2; 9 bases fit TRBD2. Germline loops: CDR1 SQVTM, CDR2 ANQGSEA. The CDR3 totals 15 residues. CDR3 sequence reads: CSVGRSGSLPGELLF. The CDR3 DNA reads TGCAGCGTTGGCCGTAGCGGGAGCTTGCCCGGGGAGCTGCTTTTT.

On this clonotype: Its ends do not fully match the called genes, so a read error is possible. The chain joins TRBV9 to TRBJ2-2; TRBD2 agrees at 8 bases. The CDR3 totals 15 residues. Germline V gene sequence: CDR1 SGDLS, CDR2 YYNGEE. The CDR3 loop is CASSTAGAYTGELFF. The CDR3 DNA reads as TGCGCCAGCAGCACAGCGGGGGCTTACACCGGGGAGCTGTTTTTT.

This clonotype came up a few times. The V call is TRBV11-2, the J call TRBJ2-5, with 11 bases matching TRBD2. The J segment lost 2 bases and the V segment lost 5 bases, leaving 10 bases of the junction unmatched. In germline, CDR1 is SGHAT, CDR2 FQNNGV. The CDR3 totals 17 residues. CDR3 in amino acids: CASSQGTSGKTQETQYF. The CDR3 DNA is TGTGCCAGCAGCCAGGGGACTAGCGGAAAAACTCAAGAGACCCAGTACTTC. The variable domain in full, completed from reference TRBV11-2 and TRBJ2-5, reads EAGVAQSPRYKIIEKRQSVAFWCNPISGHATLYWYQQILGQGPKLLIQFQNNGVVDDSQLPKDRFSAERLKGVDSTLKIQPAKLEDSAVYLCASSQGTSGKTQETQYFGPGTRLLVL.

The rearrangement uses TRBV12-3 or TRBV12-4 and TRBJ1-2; possibly TRBD1 for D (5 bases). Trimming cost V 8 bases and J 12 bases, with 22 bases left between them. The CDR3 spans 13 residues. CDR3 bases: TGTGCCAGCGGACGGGACGGGAGCTCTGGAAACACCTTC. Amino acids: CASGRDGSSGNTF.

This sequence joins TRBV15 and TRBJ1-1; D is ambiguous. The CDR3 has 13 amino acids. Trimming removed 3 bases at V and 7 bases at J, with 12 bases between. The germline CDR1 and CDR2 sequences are LNHNV and YYDKDF (reference sequence). The CDR3: CATSSQDRDEAFF. CDR3 coding DNA: TGTGCCACCAGCAGCCAAGATCGAGATGAAGCTTTCTTT.

This clonotype was seen many times. This sequence joins TRBV15 and TRBJ2-7; D is perhaps TRBD1 (6 bases). Trimming left V 5 bases short and J 0 bases short, with 8 bases between. The CDR3 spans 13 residues. CDR1 is LNHNV, CDR2 YYDKDF, per germline (reference sequence). CDR3 in amino acids: CATSRDTSYEQYF. In nucleotides, the CDR3 is TGTGCCACCAGCCGGGACACCTCCTACGAGCAGTACTTC.

V and J are TRBV7-2 and TRBJ2-6; no firm D call. Trimming stripped 4 bases from V and 8 bases from J, with 12 bases between. The CDR3 spans 14 residues. The germline V gene has CDR1 SGHTA and CDR2 FQGNSA. The CDR3 DNA reads TGTGCCAGCAGCTCGCAACCGGGTCCCAACGTCCTGACTTTC. It specifies CASSSQPGPNVLTF.

The V call is TRBV28, the J call TRBJ1-1; D is ambiguous. With 5 bases removed from V and 2 bases from J, the gap between germline ends came to 9 bases. This CDR3 is built from 13 residues. Per germline, CDR1 MDHEN and CDR2 SYDVKM. CDR3: CASSAPTNTEAFF. DNA of the CDR3: TGTGCCAGCAGTGCCCCAACAAACACTGAAGCTTTCTTT.

The CDR3 loop is CASSERGTGTYATNEKLFF. CDR3 bases: TGTGCCAGCAGTGAACGGGGGACAGGGACGTATGCAACTAATGAAAAACTGTTTTTT. The V gene is TRBV25-1, the J gene TRBJ1-4, with 9 nucleotides matching TRBD1. V trimming: 2 bases; J trimming: 0 bases; junction bases outside the gene matches: 10. This CDR3 comprises 19 residues. From germline, CDR1 is MGHDK and CDR2 SYGVNS.

Ten or more counts support this clonotype. J is TRBJ2-5 and V is TRBV7-9, with D possibly being TRBD1 or TRBD2 (5 bases each). This CDR3 spans 15 amino acids. Germline assignment: CDR1 SEHNR and CDR2 FQNEAQ (reference sequence). V dropped 2 bases and J dropped 13 bases, with 23 bases sitting between them. CDR3 amino acids: CASSLRVGLGERRYF. CDR3 coding DNA: TGTGCCAGCAGCTTAAGGGTCGGATTAGGGGAGCGAAGGTACTTC.

At least ten counts were recorded for this clonotype. The rearrangement links TRBV7-2 to TRBJ2-7; TRBD2 matches at 10 bases. This CDR3 spans 16 amino acids. V gave up 1 base and J gave up 6 bases; unmatched junction bases: 9. Per germline, CDR1 SGHTA and CDR2 FQGNSA. Here the CDR3 DNA reads TGTGCCAGCAGCTTAGAACCGCTAGCGGGGGAAATCGAGCAGTACTTC. Protein: CASSLEPLAGEIEQYF.

The rearrangement uses TRBV29-1 and TRBJ1-2, with 8 bases identical to TRBD1. V lost 0 bases, J lost 6 bases, and 6 bases stayed unmatched. CDR3 length: 14 amino acids. Looked up from germline, CDR1 is SQVTM and CDR2 is ANQGSEA. The CDR3 loop is CSVEDRTGYHGYTF. The DNA of the CDR3 is TGCAGCGTTGAAGACAGGACAGGGTATCATGGCTACACCTTC.

This clonotype came up many times. The chain joins TRBV4-1 to TRBJ1-2; 8 bases line up with TRBD1. The germline V gene encodes CDR1 MGHRA and CDR2 YSYEKL. V trimming: 2 bases; J trimming: 4 bases; junction bases outside the gene matches: 9. CDR3 length equals 16 residues. Here the CDR3 reads CASSQPRTGLSYGYTF. In nucleotides, the CDR3 is TGCGCCAGCAGCCAACCTCGGACAGGGCTAAGCTATGGCTACACCTTC.

This chain connects TRBV4-2 to TRBJ2-5; 9 positions match TRBD1. Germline CDR1 and CDR2: LGHNA and YNFKEQ. The CDR3 runs to 15 residues. V was pared by 3 bases and J by 4 bases, with 6 bases of the junction left unmatched. CDR3 in amino acids: CASSQRDRVGETQYF. The DNA of the CDR3 is TGTGCCAGCAGCCAGCGGGACAGGGTAGGAGAGACCCAGTACTTC.

This sequence joins TRBV11-2 and TRBJ2-5; TRBD2 matches at 12 bases. Germline lookup yields CDR1 SGHAT and CDR2 FQNNGV. This CDR3 is built from 17 residues. J was trimmed by 6 bases and V by 3 bases; bases with no gene match: 11. The CDR3 DNA follows: TGTGCCAGCAGCTTCAGACTAGCGGGGGTCCATCAAAAGACCCAGTACTTC. It is translated as CASSFRLAGVHQKTQYF. The whole variable domain, remainder taken from reference TRBV11-2 and TRBJ2-5, is EAGVAQSPRYKIIEKRQSVAFWCNPISGHATLYWYQQILGQGPKLLIQFQNNGVVDDSQLPKDRFSAERLKGVDSTLKIQPAKLEDSAVYLCASSFRLAGVHQKTQYFGPGTRLLVL.

The chain joins TRBV4-3 to TRBJ1-6; D ambiguous. CDR3 length: 17 amino acids. V was trimmed by 1 base and J by 2 bases, leaving 12 bases between them. The V gene's germline CDR1 is LGHNA and CDR2 YSLEER. In DNA form, the CDR3 reads TGCGCCAGCAGCCAAGTACCAGGACCAACCTATAATTCACCCCTCCACTTT. It yields the protein CASSQVPGPTYNSPLHF.

This clonotype has more than one count but fewer than ten. V is TRBV7-9 and J is TRBJ2-1; D is unclear. CDR1 is SEHNR and CDR2 is FQNEAQ in the germline V gene (reference sequence). V was pared by 5 bases and J by 5 bases, with 7 bases between. This CDR3 contains 12 residues. For the CDR3, the DNA is TGTGCCAGCAGCCCCAGAGACAATGAGCAGTTCTTC. It encodes CASSPRDNEQFF.